One sample yielded the 30 T cell receptor beta chains listed below, sequenced in a study of control samples from healthy donors and cancer patients. TCRdb's copy holds only in-frame clones and misses some; the assay was immunoSEQ multiplex PCR. The sample contains around 130,000 clones, approximately 94% of which appear only once. Specimen: blood. The receptor set was obtained from a man aged 25-40 years in good health.

V usage is TRBV6-2 or TRBV6-3 and J usage is TRBJ2-7, with 7 nucleotides matching TRBD2. The CDR3 runs 14 residues. J lost 5 bases, V lost 6 bases, and 10 bases had no gene match. In germline, CDR1 is MNHEY, CDR2 SVGEGT. This CDR3 reads CASSRASGTDEQYF. CDR3 sequence (DNA): TGTGCCAGCAGCAGGGCTAGCGGTACCGACGAGCAGTACTTC.

The chain carries TRBV5-1 and TRBJ2-7, with D tentatively TRBD1 (5 bases). The CDR3 has 12 residues. V gave up 0 bases and J gave up 9 bases, with 10 bases separating them. Germline lookup yields CDR1 SGHRS and CDR2 YFSETQ. CDR3 region: CASSLESTGQYF. In DNA, the CDR3 is TGCGCCAGCAGCTTGGAGTCCACAGGGCAGTACTTC. The whole variable domain, remainder taken from reference TRBV5-1 and TRBJ2-7, is KAGVTQTPRYLIKTRGQQVTLSCSPISGHRSVSWYQQTPGQGLQFLFEYFSETQRNKGNFPGRFSGRQFSNSRSEMNVSTLELGDSALYLCASSLESTGQYFGPGTRLTVT.

The chain is built from TRBV6-5 and TRBJ2-3; the D gene is possibly TRBD2 (6 bases). Germline CDR1 reads MNHEY; CDR2 reads SVGAGI. The CDR3 extends over 14 amino acids. V lost 5 bases, J lost 4 bases, and 13 bases lay in between. The CDR3: CASSIWRGADTQYF. The CDR3 DNA is TGTGCCAGCAGTATTTGGCGGGGCGCAGATACGCAGTATTTT.

The chain uses TRBV27 and TRBJ1-5; 11 bases agree with TRBD1. The V gene end was trimmed by 8 bases and the J gene end by 0 bases; junction bases not matched to a gene: 9. The CDR3 totals 17 residues. The germline CDR1 and CDR2 sequences are MNHEY and SMNVEV (reference sequence). For the CDR3, the DNA is TGTGCCAGCGGGTCCGGGACAGGGGGGACTAGCAATCAGCCCCAGCATTTT. As protein: CASGSGTGGTSNQPQHF.

This chain joins TRBV27 and TRBJ1-6; D uncertain. V lost 4 bases to trimming and J lost 7 bases, with 5 bases between them. The germline gives CDR1 MNHEY, CDR2 SMNVEV (reference sequence). This CDR3 contains 12 residues. The CDR3 loop reads CASSSRNSPLHF. The CDR3 DNA reads TGTGCCAGCAGTTCTCGGAATTCACCCCTCCACTTT.

In regard to this clone: The sample contains more than one DNA sequence encoding this CDR3. The chain has TRBV12-3 or TRBV12-4 and TRBJ1-1; no firm D call. CDR3 size: 12 residues. V lost 5 bases and J 3 bases, leaving 7 bases between the germline ends. The CDR3 loop is CASSLGDTEAFF. The CDR3 DNA sequence: TGTGCCAGCAGTCTTGGGGACACTGAAGCTTTCTTT.

The chain recombines TRBV7-8 with TRBJ1-5; D remains ambiguous. Per germline, CDR1 SGHVS and CDR2 FQNEAQ. This CDR3 comprises 13 residues. Trimming pared 1 base from V and 5 bases from J, leaving 6 bases between. CDR3 coding DNA: TGTGCCAGCAGCTTAGGTGGTGATCAGCCCCAGCATTTT. It codes for CASSLGGDQPQHF.

The rearrangement joins TRBV28 to TRBJ1-1, with a tentative D call TRBD1 (6 bases). The germline V gene has CDR1 MDHEN and CDR2 SYDVKM. V lost 3 bases to trimming and J lost 0 bases, with 14 bases between them. This CDR3 is 16 amino acids long. The CDR3 nucleotides are TGTGCCAGCAGTTTTCCCGGGGGCGTAATGAACACTGAAGCTTTCTTT. Its protein product is CASSFPGGVMNTEAFF. Together with reference TRBV28 and TRBJ1-1, the CDR3 gives the full variable domain: DVKVTQSSRYLVKRTGEKVFLECVQDMDHENMFWYRQDPGLGLRLIYFSYDVKMKEKGDIPEGYSVSREKKERFSLILESASTNQTSMYLCASSFPGGVMNTEAFFGQGTRLTVV.

This clone was seen just once. The rearrangement links TRBV7-2 to TRBJ2-1; D not certain. The CDR3 consists of 13 residues. Looked up from germline, CDR1 is SGHTA and CDR2 is FQGNSA. V was trimmed by 3 bases and J by 4 bases, leaving 7 bases between them. CDR3 nucleotide sequence: TGTGCCAGCAGCTTGAAGCAGTACAATGAGCAGTTCTTC. It yields the protein CASSLKQYNEQFF.

The chain is built from TRBV12-3 or TRBV12-4 and TRBJ2-3; no clear D. With 5 bases removed from V and 5 bases from J, the gap between germline ends came to 11 bases. The CDR3 has 13 residues. The DNA for the CDR3 is TGTGCCAGCAGTCTTAGGGTAGGAGATACGCAGTATTTT. Translated, it gives CASSLRVGDTQYF.

The chain combines TRBV5-1 with TRBJ1-2; 9 nucleotides match TRBD1. Germline CDR1 is SGHRS and CDR2 is YFSETQ. V gave up 8 bases and J gave up 2 bases; unmatched junction bases: 4. CDR3 size: 13 residues. The CDR3 DNA is TGCGCCAGTCGGGACAGGGTAAACTATGGCTACACCTTC. It is translated as CASRDRVNYGYTF.

The chain couples TRBV10-3 to TRBJ1-4; tentative D call: TRBD1 (5 bases). From germline, CDR1 is ENHRY and CDR2 SYGVKD. The CDR3 extends over 11 amino acids. V lost 8 bases to trimming and J lost 8 bases, with 9 bases between them. The CDR3 nucleotides are TGTGCCATCGGTGGGGGGGAAAAACTGTTTTTT. Encoded protein: CAIGGGEKLFF.

The chain carries TRBV3-1 (or the pseudogene TRBV3-2) and TRBJ2-3; TRBD2 matches 14 bases. Trimming at V came to 0 bases and at J to 0 bases, leaving 2 bases not matched to a gene. Germline assignment: CDR1 LGHDT and CDR2 YNNKEL (reference sequence). This CDR3 is built from 18 residues. As DNA, the CDR3 is TGTGCCAGCAGCCAAGAGGGACTAGCGGGGGCTAGCACAGATACGCAGTATTTT. Its protein product is CASSQEGLAGASTDTQYF.

The V and J genes are TRBV6-5 and TRBJ1-4; D uncertain. This CDR3 has 14 residues. CDR1 is MNHEY, CDR2 SVGAGI, per germline. Between the trimmed V and J ends, which lost 2 bases and 7 bases, there was a span of 11 bases. In DNA form, the CDR3 reads TGTGCCAGCAGTTACGGCCCTAATGCTGAAAAACTGTTTTTT. Protein: CASSYGPNAEKLFF.

This chain uses TRBV6-2 or TRBV6-3 with TRBJ2-1, with D possibly matching TRBD2 (6 bases). Germline CDR1 and CDR2: MNHEY and SVGEGT. The V and J ends lost 2 bases and 9 bases respectively, with 11 bases between them. The CDR3 sequence is 13 residues long. The DNA of the CDR3 is TGTGCCAGCAGTTACCGCGGGGTAGGTGAGCAGTTCTTC. Protein product: CASSYRGVGEQFF.

This chain uses TRBV2 with TRBJ2-1; the match to TRBD2 covers 7 bases. CDR1 is SNHLY and CDR2 is FYNNEI in the germline V gene. The V segment lost 6 bases and the J segment 8 bases; nucleotides outside the gene matches: 10. CDR3 length equals 14 residues. As DNA, the CDR3 is TGTGCCAGCAGCCGGGACCGCGGGGGAGATGAGCAGTTCTTC. Translating it yields CASSRDRGGDEQFF. The complete variable domain, with remaining parts taken from reference TRBV2 and TRBJ2-1, reads EPEVTQTPSHQVTQMGQEVILRCVPISNHLYFYWYRQILGQKVEFLVSFYNNEISEKSEIFDDQFSVERPDGSNFTLKIRSTKLEDSAMYFCASSRDRGGDEQFFGPGTRLTVL.

J is TRBJ2-7 and V is TRBV10-3; D possibly corresponds to TRBD2 (6 bases). The ends were cut back, 10 bases at V and 5 bases at J, with 21 bases in the middle. Germline V lookup: CDR1 ENHRY, CDR2 SYGVKD. There are 14 residues in the CDR3. The CDR3 region is CATLTRTGDDEQYF. CDR3 nucleotide sequence: TGTGCCACCCTTACGCGGACGGGGGACGACGAGCAGTACTTC.

The rearrangement joins TRBV14 to TRBJ1-2, with 7 bases lining up with TRBD1. The J segment lost 0 bases and the V segment lost 2 bases, leaving 6 bases of the junction unmatched. CDR3 length: 16 residues. The germline CDR1 and CDR2 sequences are SGHDN and FVKESK. CDR3 bases: TGTGCCAGCAGCCAATCCCGGACAGGATCTAACTATGGCTACACCTTC. This translates into CASSQSRTGSNYGYTF.

The chain joins TRBV19 to TRBJ2-2; TRBD2 matches 8 bases. This CDR3 contains 12 residues. CDR1 and CDR2 from the germline V gene are LNHDA and SQIVND (reference sequence). The J segment lost 8 bases and the V segment lost 8 bases, leaving 4 bases of the junction unmatched. CDR3 sequence (DNA): TGTGCCAGTGAACTAGCGGTGGGGGAGCTGTTTTTT. Protein product: CASELAVGELFF.

This chain links TRBV21-1 with TRBJ2-1; the DNA was not compared with TRBD1, the D call given in the table. TRBV21-1 is a recognized pseudogene. The length of the CDR3 is 16 residues. CDR3 region: CASSKDKSLRGNEQFF. CDR3 sequence (DNA): TGTGCCAGCAGCAAAGATAAGAGCCTCAGGGGTAATGAGCAGTTCTTC.

The chain couples TRBV7-9 to TRBJ2-3; 7 bases match TRBD2. With 4 bases clipped from V and 2 bases from J, the junction kept 6 bases outside the gene matches. The CDR3 length is 15 residues. Germline lookup yields CDR1 SEHNR and CDR2 FQNEAQ (reference sequence). CDR3 protein: CASSSGTILTDTQYF. CDR3 nucleotides: TGTGCCAGCAGCTCGGGGACTATTCTCACAGATACGCAGTATTTT.

The CDR3 loop is CASKRDSSYNEQFF. The CDR3 nucleotides read TGTGCCAGTAAGCGGGACAGCTCCTACAATGAGCAGTTCTTC. This sequence joins TRBV19 and TRBJ2-1; D possibly uses TRBD1 or TRBD2 (7 bases each). The CDR3 contains 14 residues. Germline V gene sequence: CDR1 LNHDA, CDR2 SQIVND (reference sequence). Trimming removed 7 bases at V and 0 bases at J, with 10 bases between.

This chain connects TRBV6-6 to TRBJ2-1; 7 nucleotides agree with TRBD2. Germline loops: CDR1 MNHNY, CDR2 SVGAGI (reference sequence). The CDR3 has 14 residues. The V segment lost 4 bases and the J segment 6 bases; nucleotides outside the gene matches: 6. CDR3 residues: CASSLRGEGNEQFF. CDR3 nucleotide sequence: TGTGCCAGCAGTTTACGGGGGGAAGGCAATGAGCAGTTCTTC.

The chain links TRBV6-2 or TRBV6-3 to TRBJ2-1, with D perhaps matching TRBD2 (5 bases). The length of the CDR3 is 14 residues. Germline V gene lookup returns CDR1 MNHEY and CDR2 SVGEGT. Trimming cost V 5 bases and J 9 bases, with 17 bases left between them. CDR3 nucleotides: TGTGCCAGCAGTCGGCGGGTATTATTAGGTGAGCAGTTCTTC. Its translation is CASSRRVLLGEQFF.

This sequence joins TRBV4-3 and TRBJ2-6, with 7 bases identical to TRBD2. Trimming cost V 1 base and J 1 base; bases outside gene matches: 7. Germline V gives CDR1 LGHNA, CDR2 YSLEER. The CDR3 extends over 18 amino acids. CDR3 in amino acids: CASSQATAGRSGANVLTF. The CDR3 DNA is TGCGCCAGCAGCCAAGCAACAGCGGGGAGATCTGGGGCCAACGTCCTGACTTTC.

The chain recombines TRBV11-2 with TRBJ2-1; D is perhaps TRBD1 (6 bases). Germline assignment: CDR1 SGHAT and CDR2 FQNNGV. There are 14 residues in the CDR3. The V gene lost 6 bases and the J gene lost 2 bases, with 11 bases spanning the gap. CDR3 protein: CASRLQGPYNEQFF. CDR3 coding DNA: TGTGCCAGCAGGCTACAGGGCCCCTACAATGAGCAGTTCTTC. Supplemented by reference TRBV11-2 and TRBJ2-1, the full variable domain reads EAGVAQSPRYKIIEKRQSVAFWCNPISGHATLYWYQQILGQGPKLLIQFQNNGVVDDSQLPKDRFSAERLKGVDSTLKIQPAKLEDSAVYLCASRLQGPYNEQFFGPGTRLTVL.

Points on this clone: At one of its ends the junction is not consistent with the germline gene, which may arise from a read error. V gene TRBV4-2 combines with J gene TRBJ1-5; D may be TRBD1 (6 bases). The CDR3 is made up of 14 amino acids. Germline values: CDR1 LGHNA, CDR2 YNFKEQ. The CDR3 region is CASSHPGGNQLQHF. CDR3 DNA: TGTGCCAGCAGCCACCCCGGGGGCAATCAGCTCCAGCATTTT.

The gene calls are TRBV6-5 and TRBJ2-3; D unresolved. V dropped 6 bases and J dropped 2 bases, with 12 bases sitting between them. The CDR3 totals 14 residues. Germline V gene data show CDR1 as MNHEY and CDR2 as SVGAGI. The CDR3 spells CASRRSRNTDTQYF. CDR3 coding DNA: TGTGCCAGCAGGCGTTCTAGAAACACAGATACGCAGTATTTT.

V gene TRBV4-1 combines with J gene TRBJ2-5; D call uncertain. V shed 3 bases and J shed 0 bases, with 11 bases lying between them. Germline V lookup: CDR1 MGHRA, CDR2 YSYEKL. There are 15 residues in the CDR3. The CDR3 nucleotides read TGCGCCAGCAGCCAGCCGGGTCTGTACCAAGAGACCCAGTACTTC. Residues: CASSQPGLYQETQYF.

CDR3 residues: CASSVVGGQETQYF. The CDR3 DNA reads TGTGCCAGCAGCGTAGTTGGAGGGCAAGAGACCCAGTACTTC. The chain uses TRBV9 and TRBJ2-5, with D perhaps matching TRBD2 (6 bases). The ends were cut back, 0 bases at V and 2 bases at J, with 8 bases in the middle. Germline V gives CDR1 SGDLS, CDR2 YYNGEE. CDR3 length equals 14 residues.